Each of the 30 T cell receptor beta chains below was sequenced from the same sample in a study of beta chain features in type 1 diabetes (dated by TCRdb to 2016 to 2019). Library preparation employed the immunoSEQ multiplex PCR assay. The High Capacity cDNA Reverse Transcription Kit was used to reverse transcribe all of the isolated RNA, meaning that expressed TCRB transcripts were what got sequenced. Sourced from immuneACCESS, this table was stored by TCRdb with only in-frame sequences that have V and J called. A share of the clones is absent; for the studies checked, an unresolved V gene accounts for under half, and the remainder has no known explanation. The sample table lists about 260,000 clones, approximately 70% of them with a count of one. 0.053% of the sample lies in the top ten. Sequencing was carried out using naive CD4+ T cells from blood. The meaning of the sample's cell subset or site label: true naive CD4+ T cells. These TCRs come from a man younger than 40 in good health.

A single count supports this clone. The rearrangement joins TRBV9 to TRBJ2-5; 8 bases match TRBD2. Germline values: CDR1 SGDLS, CDR2 YYNGEE. This CDR3 has 13 residues. With V trimmed by 5 bases and J by 3 bases, 3 bases remained unmatched. CDR3 residues: CASSSGAKETQYF. CDR3 DNA sequence: TGTGCCAGCAGTAGCGGGGCCAAAGAGACCCAGTACTTC.

The chain uses TRBV29-1 and TRBJ2-1, with 8 bases fitting TRBD2. V lost 5 bases, J lost 6 bases, and 3 bases stayed unmatched. The length of the CDR3 is 12 residues. Germline-derived CDR1 and CDR2 are SQVTM and ANQGSEA. CDR3 sequence reads: CSVREGINEQFF. CDR3 bases: TGCAGCGTTCGGGAGGGTATCAATGAGCAGTTCTTC.

The rearrangement uses TRBV15 and TRBJ1-2; D unclear. The V end lost 1 base, the J end lost 0 bases, and 9 bases lay between the germline ends. Germline CDR1 and CDR2: LNHNV and YYDKDF (reference sequence). The CDR3 runs to 15 residues. Here the CDR3 reads CATSRASESNYGYTF. CDR3 DNA sequence: TGTGCCACCAGCAGAGCTTCAGAGTCTAACTATGGCTACACCTTC.

The rearrangement joins TRBV7-7 to TRBJ1-1, with a tentative D call TRBD1 (5 bases). CDR3 size: 13 residues. V was clipped by 5 bases and J by 1 base, with 8 bases between them. Germline-derived CDR1 and CDR2 are SSHAT and FNYEAQ (reference sequence). CDR3 region: CASSRDRNTEAFF. Written as DNA, the CDR3 is TGTGCCAGCAGCCGTGACAGGAACACTGAAGCTTTCTTT.

The CDR3 loop reads CASSLDRGLMYGYTF. The DNA for the CDR3 is TGTGCCAGCAGCTTAGACAGGGGGTTGATGTATGGCTACACCTTC. J is TRBJ1-2 and V is TRBV7-2; 8 bases match TRBD1. The CDR3 is 15 amino acids. In germline, CDR1 is SGHTA, CDR2 FQGNSA. V was clipped by 1 base and J by 5 bases; unmatched bases: 6.

In regard to this clone: This CDR3 is also generated by other DNA sequences in the sample. V usage is TRBV29-1 and J usage is TRBJ2-2; D remains ambiguous. The V end was cut by 3 bases, the J end by 0 bases, with 5 bases between. CDR3 length equals 13 residues. The germline gives CDR1 SQVTM, CDR2 ANQGSEA. The CDR3 region is CSVDRTNTGELFF. The CDR3 bases are TGCAGCGTTGATCGCACGAACACCGGGGAGCTGTTTTTT.

The rearrangement links TRBV30 to TRBJ2-5; D might be TRBD1 or TRBD2, each matching 5 bases. Germline V CDR1 and CDR2: GTSNPN, SVGIG (reference sequence). CDR3 size: 12 residues. Trimming took 4 bases from V and 3 from J, leaving 9 bases between them. CDR3 residues: CAWTWDEETQYF. CDR3 coding DNA: TGTGCCTGGACATGGGACGAAGAGACCCAGTACTTC.

This clone was picked up a small number of times. The chain uses TRBV28 and TRBJ2-7; D ambiguous. Deletions cut 4 bases from V and 2 bases from J, with 9 bases between. CDR3 length: 13 amino acids. CDR1 and CDR2 from the germline V gene are MDHEN and SYDVKM. DNA of the CDR3: TGTGCCAGCAGTTGGCCTCACGCCTACGAGCAGTACTTC. This translates into CASSWPHAYEQYF.

V gene TRBV10-1 combines with J gene TRBJ2-1; D gene ambiguous. V lost 6 bases, J lost 8 bases, and 8 bases lay in between. CDR3 length: 11 residues. Germline values: CDR1 WNHNN, CDR2 SYGVQD (reference sequence). The CDR3 coding sequence is TGCGCCAGCAGGGCGCCGGATGAGCAGTTCTTC. It codes for CASRAPDEQFF.

This CDR3 is CASSSSKGGFTGELFF. CDR3 nucleotides: TGTGCCAGCAGTTCCTCGAAAGGGGGTTTCACCGGGGAGCTGTTTTTT. V is TRBV6-5 and J is TRBJ2-2; tentatively, D is TRBD1 (6 bases). This CDR3 has 16 residues. V shed 4 bases and J shed 4 bases, with 16 bases lying between them. CDR1 is MNHEY and CDR2 is SVGAGI in the germline V gene.

J is TRBJ2-7 and V is TRBV9; 8 positions agree with TRBD1. The J segment lost 5 bases and the V segment lost 5 bases, leaving 12 bases of the junction unmatched. Germline V gives CDR1 SGDLS, CDR2 YYNGEE. This CDR3 region has 15 residues. Here the CDR3 DNA reads TGTGCCAGCAGTCCCCTGAGACAGGGGCCTCACGAGCAGTACTTC. It is translated as CASSPLRQGPHEQYF.

Regarding this clone: Other DNA variants within this sample encode the same CDR3. The chain carries TRBV30 and TRBJ2-4, with D maybe TRBD1 (5 bases). This CDR3 is 13 amino acids long. Per the germline V gene, CDR1 is GTSNPN and CDR2 is SVGIG (reference sequence). Trimming left V 2 bases short and J 1 base short, with 6 bases between. The CDR3 protein is CAWSPGAKNIQYF. The DNA for the CDR3 is TGTGCCTGGAGTCCAGGGGCCAAAAACATTCAGTACTTC.

This chain joins TRBV4-2 and TRBJ2-3, with D unresolved. The CDR3 runs to 15 residues. V lost 5 bases and J 0 bases, leaving 12 bases between the germline ends. CDR1 is LGHNA, CDR2 YNFKEQ, per germline. For the CDR3, the DNA is TGTGCCAGCAGCTCCATAGACTCAAGCACAGATACGCAGTATTTT. This translates into CASSSIDSSTDTQYF.

The chain is built from TRBV30 and TRBJ1-1, with unresolved D. Germline V gene lookup returns CDR1 GTSNPN and CDR2 SVGIG (reference sequence). Trimming removed 5 bases from V and 3 bases from J, with 13 bases in between. The CDR3 has 13 residues. CDR3 amino acids: CAWLPDTYTEAFF. The CDR3 DNA is TGTGCCTGGCTCCCTGACACGTACACTGAAGCTTTCTTT.

The chain couples TRBV2 to TRBJ2-1; 10 positions match TRBD2. The CDR3 runs 15 residues. V was pared by 1 base and J by 6 bases, with 3 bases of the junction left unmatched. CDR1 is SNHLY and CDR2 is FYNNEI in the germline V gene. The CDR3 here is CASSEGTSGGNEQFF. The DNA for the CDR3 is TGTGCCAGCAGTGAAGGGACTAGCGGCGGCAATGAGCAGTTCTTC.

The V and J genes are TRBV14 and TRBJ2-2; D is ambiguous. The CDR3 has 16 amino acids. V was trimmed by 2 bases and J by 7 bases, leaving 17 bases between them. Germline V gene lookup returns CDR1 SGHDN and CDR2 FVKESK. The CDR3 nucleotides are TGTGCCAGCAGCCAACTTCGTGGCGGATTCAACGGGGAGCTGTTTTTT. Protein product: CASSQLRGGFNGELFF.

This clone was counted a few times. V is TRBV29-1 and J is TRBJ2-1; maybe TRBD2 (5 bases). Between the trimmed V and J ends, which lost 7 bases and 4 bases, there was a span of 11 bases. The length of the CDR3 is 12 residues. The V gene's germline CDR1 is SQVTM and CDR2 ANQGSEA. The CDR3 sequence is CSGYGEYNEQFF. The CDR3 DNA sequence: TGCAGCGGTTACGGGGAATACAATGAGCAGTTCTTC.

This clone was observed a few times. The CDR3 nucleotides read TGCAGCGGTGTTCCTATGGGTGCCTACGAGCAGTACTTC. Translating it yields CSGVPMGAYEQYF. The chain recombines TRBV29-1 with TRBJ2-7; no clear D. This CDR3 is 13 amino acids long. Deletions cut 7 bases from V and 2 bases from J, with 15 bases between. The germline gives CDR1 SQVTM, CDR2 ANQGSEA.

The chain links TRBV11-1 to TRBJ2-5; D is unclear. V was pared by 5 bases and J by 1 base, with 11 bases between. Germline loops: CDR1 SGHAT, CDR2 FQDESV (reference sequence). This CDR3 contains 14 residues. CDR3 bases: TGTGCCAGCAGCCAAAGGTCCGTCCAAGAGACCCAGTACTTC. Amino acid sequence: CASSQRSVQETQYF.

The genes are TRBV7-2 and TRBJ2-5, with D perhaps matching TRBD2 (5 bases). This CDR3 has 13 amino acids. Trimming removed 3 bases at V and 4 bases at J, with 9 bases between. Germline V lookup: CDR1 SGHTA, CDR2 FQGNSA. CDR3 bases: TGTGCCAGCAGCTTGGTAGGAGGAGAGACCCAGTACTTC. This gives the protein CASSLVGGETQYF.

In this sample, this clone turned up once. The chain joins TRBV30 to TRBJ1-1; weak D call: TRBD1 (5 bases). With 4 bases removed from V and 2 bases from J, the gap between germline ends came to 17 bases. The CDR3 extends over 15 amino acids. CDR1 and CDR2 (germline): GTSNPN, SVGIG (reference sequence). The CDR3 spells CAWTPGRAFNTEAFF. CDR3 DNA sequence: TGTGCCTGGACCCCGGGGCGGGCTTTTAACACTGAAGCTTTCTTT.

The table lists this clone with a few counts. V gene TRBV5-6 combines with J gene TRBJ2-6, with TRBD1 identical over 11 bases. Unmatched junction bases numbered 3, after V lost 5 bases and J lost 2 bases. Germline V CDR1 and CDR2: SGHDT, YYEEEE. The CDR3 has 16 residues. This chain's CDR3 is CASSGQGAPGANVLTF. The CDR3 DNA is TGTGCCAGCAGTGGACAGGGGGCGCCTGGGGCCAACGTCCTGACTTTC.

The chain combines TRBV5-1 with TRBJ2-1; D might be TRBD2 (6 bases). The CDR3 extends over 15 amino acids. Germline V gene sequence: CDR1 SGHRS, CDR2 YFSETQ. Trimming removed 0 bases at V and 3 bases at J, with 10 bases between. In DNA form, the CDR3 reads TGCGCCAGCAGCTTGGGGGAGGCTAGCTACAATGAGCAGTTCTTC. Translated: CASSLGEASYNEQFF. The full variable domain, completed using reference TRBV5-1 and TRBJ2-1, is KAGVTQTPRYLIKTRGQQVTLSCSPISGHRSVSWYQQTPGQGLQFLFEYFSETQRNKGNFPGRFSGRQFSNSRSEMNVSTLELGDSALYLCASSLGEASYNEQFFGPGTRLTVL.

In DNA form, the CDR3 reads TGCGCCAGCAGTTTCATCGGACAGTGCATTAATTCACCCCTCCACTTT. Its translation: CASSFIGQCINSPLHF. V usage is TRBV23-1 and J usage is TRBJ1-6; weak D call: TRBD1 (6 bases). TRBV23-1 is filed as an ORF, its function uncertain. Trimming pared 5 bases from V and 6 bases from J, leaving 17 bases between. There are 16 residues in the CDR3.

Note on this clone: This sample includes further DNA sequences coding for the same CDR3. The rearrangement uses TRBV20-1 and TRBJ1-1, with no clear D. The CDR3 runs to 10 residues. Per germline, CDR1 DFQATT and CDR2 SNEGSKA (reference sequence). Trimming stripped 2 bases from V and 2 bases from J, with 0 bases between. The CDR3 DNA follows: TGCAGTGCTAGAAACACTGAAGCTTTCTTT. Residues: CSARNTEAFF.

The chain uses TRBV30 and TRBJ1-2, with 7 bases that match TRBD1. The length of the CDR3 is 13 residues. The V and J ends lost 7 bases and 5 bases, in that order; junction bases with no gene match: 10. The germline V gene has CDR1 GTSNPN and CDR2 SVGIG (reference sequence). The CDR3 loop is CAFLGQGVYGYTF. DNA for the CDR3: TGTGCCTTTCTGGGGCAGGGGGTTTATGGCTACACCTTC.

This clone was counted a single time. The sample contains more than one DNA sequence encoding this CDR3. This chain joins TRBV9 and TRBJ2-3, with 10 bases matching TRBD1. The CDR3 is 13 amino acids. V trimming: 7 bases; J trimming: 1 base; junction bases outside the gene matches: 0. The germline V gene encodes CDR1 SGDLS and CDR2 YYNGEE. Here the CDR3 DNA reads TGTGCCAGCGGGACAGGGGGCACAGATACGCAGTATTTT. This codes for CASGTGGTDTQYF. Full variable domain (remainder filled in from reference TRBV9 and TRBJ2-3): DSGVTQTPKHLITATGQRVTLRCSPRSGDLSVYWYQQSLDQGLQFLIQYYNGEERAKGNILERFSAQQFPDLHSELNLSSLELGDSALYFCASGTGGTDTQYFGPGTRLTVL.

A few counts support this clone. The chain recombines TRBV30 with TRBJ1-2; D not resolved. V lost 3 bases and J 4 bases, leaving 12 bases between the germline ends. There are 13 residues in the CDR3. Per the germline V gene, CDR1 is GTSNPN and CDR2 is SVGIG (reference sequence). The CDR3 sequence: CAWRVNSLYGYTF. The CDR3 nucleotides read TGTGCCTGGAGGGTAAACAGCCTCTATGGCTACACCTTC. Full variable domain (outside the CDR3, taken from reference TRBV30 and TRBJ1-2): SQTIHQWPATLVQPVGSPLSLECTVEGTSNPNLYWYRQAAGRGLQLLFYSVGIGQISSEVPQNLSASRPQDRQFILSSKKLLLSDSGFYLCAWRVNSLYGYTFGSGTRLTVV.

As regards this clone: This sample includes further DNA sequences coding for the same CDR3. The chain has TRBV5-4 and TRBJ2-3, with TRBD2 matching 9 bases. J gave up 3 bases and V 2 bases, and 1 base lay outside the gene matches. The CDR3 is 14 residues long. Germline CDR1 reads SGHNT; CDR2 reads YYREEE (reference sequence). In DNA form, the CDR3 reads TGTGCCAGCAGCTTAGCGGGAGGTACAGATACGCAGTATTTT. Translating gives CASSLAGGTDTQYF.

Only a few counts were recorded for this clone. J is TRBJ2-5 and V is TRBV29-1; D unresolved. The length of the CDR3 is 12 residues. V was cut by 4 bases and J by 1 base, with 7 bases left in between. Germline V gene data show CDR1 as SQVTM and CDR2 as ANQGSEA. CDR3 DNA: TGCAGCGTTGTGCCTGGCCAAGAGACCCAGTACTTC. Residues: CSVVPGQETQYF.